This T cell receptor beta chain was retrieved from a study of tumor-infiltrating lymphocytes in primary liver carcinoma. Study at large: Spanning 4.2 to 10 cm, the tumors were T1-T3 N0M0.

Per germline, CDR1 SGHKS and CDR2 YYEKEE (reference sequence). The CDR3 length is 15 residues. Study outcomes and limitations: With p = 0.039, the top-250-clone fraction in tumors significantly exceeded that in blood.

Constant-region priming of around 500 ng total RNA yielded TCR beta cDNA. Libraries for TCR beta were built through three nested multiplex PCR rounds, which together made up a slightly modified ARM-PCR procedure. Rounds one and two of PCR, each of around 11 cycles, were primed with TRBV1-TRBV30 forward primers and a C-beta reverse primer. One entry per CDR3 protein, called by TCRdb with MiXCR from the multiplex PCR reads. The table shows about 30,000 distinct CDR3 sequences, with roughly 70% occurring only once. As to this clonotype: Its antigen is unknown. A read error may account for a junction end that differs from germline.

Co-extraction of both nucleic acids (RNA and DNA) used about 20-34 mg of unsorted bulk tissue. Every tumor sample had over 80% viable tumor cells. The material sequenced was liver tumor tissue from sampling region 3. Sample subset: tumor region T3, left-lateral pole. This chain uses TRBV5-5 with TRBJ2-3; 10 bases agree with TRBD2. The TCR originated in a woman under 40 with primary liver carcinoma and hepatitis B virus infection. The CDR3 DNA reads TGTGCCAGCAGCTGTACTAGCGGGATAGCAAATACGCAGTATTTC. Translated: CASSCTSGIANTQYF.